These 7 T cell receptor beta chains originate from one sample sequenced in a study of blood T cell repertoires in COVID-19. Method: immunoSEQ multiplex PCR; TCRdb's copy keeps in-frame clones and lacks some. The sample includes about 210,000 clones, roughly 80% of them seen just once. Sequenced material: peripheral blood. The receptors were sampled from a woman between 70 and 85 years old with COVID-19, enrolled during active disease.

In regard to this clone: At one end, the junction sequence differs from germline, possibly due to a read error. The CDR3 DNA follows: TGTGCCAGCTCACCACTCGAGGCAGGGGACCTTCATTTC. This codes for CASSPLEAGDLHF. The genes are TRBV18 and TRBJ1-2, with a tentative D call TRBD1 (6 bases). The CDR3 extends over 13 amino acids. The V gene's germline CDR1 is KGHSH and CDR2 LQKENI. The complete variable domain, with remaining parts taken from reference TRBV18 and TRBJ1-2, reads NAGVMQNPRHLVRRRGQEARLRCSPMKGHSHVYWYRQLPEEGLKFMVYLQKENIIDESGMPKERFSAEFPKEGPSILRIQQVVRGDSAAYFCASSPLEAGDLHFGSGTRLTVV.

Of note for this clone: The germline gene is not matched at one end of the junction; a read error may be the cause. This rearrangement joins TRBV5-6 to TRBJ2-7; tentatively, D is TRBD1 (5 bases). Per germline, CDR1 SGHDT and CDR2 YYEEEE. The length of the CDR3 is 12 residues. CDR3 residues: CASSLSSAREDF. DNA of the CDR3: TGTGCCAGCAGCTTGAGTTCGGCCAGGGAAGACTTC.

The chain links TRBV18 to TRBJ2-1; possible D gene TRBD1, 5 bases. The CDR3 has 15 residues. Germline V CDR1 and CDR2: KGHSH, LQKENI. The germline V and J ends were trimmed by 3 bases and 2 bases, with 11 bases remaining between them. The CDR3 DNA follows: TGTGCCAGCTCACCCGCAGGGCTTCCCTACAATGAGCAGTTCTTC. Residues: CASSPAGLPYNEQFF.

The rearrangement uses TRBV10-3 and TRBJ1-1, with TRBD1 matching 8 bases. CDR3 length: 14 residues. After removal of 1 base from V and 8 bases from J, the junction contained 6 bases not matched to a gene. Germline assignment: CDR1 ENHRY and CDR2 SYGVKD. CDR3 sequence: CAISELGTGLEAFF. Written as DNA, the CDR3 is TGTGCCATCAGTGAGTTGGGGACAGGCTTAGAAGCTTTCTTT.

In nucleotides, the CDR3 is TGTGCCAGCAGTCCCCGACGAGGTTCAGGGGGGCTTGCGCGCCAAGAGACCCAGTACTTC. As protein: CASSPRRGSGGLARQETQYF. The V and J genes are TRBV27 and TRBJ2-5, with D possibly being TRBD1 (7 bases). The germline V and J ends were trimmed by 5 bases and 1 base, with 29 bases remaining between them. Per the germline V gene, CDR1 is MNHEY and CDR2 is SMNVEV (reference sequence). This CDR3 has 20 residues.

V is TRBV5-4 and J is TRBJ2-1; 11 bases are a match to TRBD2. The CDR3 loop spans 15 amino acids. V gave up 4 bases and J gave up 4 bases; unmatched junction bases: 4. Germline CDR1 is SGHNT and CDR2 is YYREEE (reference sequence). In DNA, the CDR3 is TGTGCCAGCAGCACGGGACTAGCGGCATACAATGAGCAGTTCTTC. Amino acids: CASSTGLAAYNEQFF.

This clone occurred a few times. The V and J genes are TRBV28 and TRBJ1-2; 7 bases are a match to TRBD1. CDR3 size: 13 residues. The V gene end was trimmed by 3 bases and the J gene end by 5 bases; junction bases not matched to a gene: 3. The germline V gene has CDR1 MDHEN and CDR2 SYDVKM. CDR3 protein: CASSLGTDYGYTF. The DNA for the CDR3 is TGTGCCAGCAGTTTGGGGACAGATTATGGCTACACCTTC.